This T cell receptor (beta chain) comes out of a study of response to subunit inactivated influenza vaccine. This clonotype was seen a few times. The antigen remains undetermined. MiXCR, run by TCRdb on the RT-PCR reads, gives a single entry per CDR3 protein. The table shows about 650,000 distinct CDR3 sequences, with approximately 14% occurring only once. Trimming removed 7 bases from V and 6 bases from J, with 19 bases in between. This CDR3 spans 15 amino acids. Findings of the study overall: With each seasonal influenza vaccination, the authors suggested, few new T cells are recruited.

The rearrangement joins TRBV12-3 or TRBV12-4 to TRBJ2-1, with a weak D call TRBD1 (6 bases). This receptor was identified in a man aged 50-59 years who received an inactivated influenza vaccine. The sequencing used PBMCs from blood, collected less than 13 days after vaccination. The CDR3 DNA follows: TGTGCCAGCACCCTCCGAGGGACATGGTCCAATGAGCAGTTCTTC. Translation: CASTLRGTWSNEQFF.